The text below deals with one T cell receptor (gamma chain). The sample holds a few counts of this clone. The target of this receptor is not known. Germline is not matched at one junction end, which may reflect a read error. The data derive from a study of Vδ1+ human thymocytes (dated by TCRdb to the late 2010s). Background for the entire study: The study characterised mRNA-level TRG and TRD CDR3 repertoires of highly purified Vdelta1+ thymocytes from young children as a data resource. Earlier work had validated the multiplex-based CDR3 amplicon strategy against 5'RACE-based methods for generating CDR3 amplicons. Overall results and qualifications from the work: Thymic TRG and TRD repertoires appeared highly polyclonal with Gaussian CDR3 length distributions, unlike oligoclonal peripheral blood repertoires. Because unexpected Vdelta2 sequences could lead to misinterpretation of bulk repertoire data, the authors recommended using highly purified populations and validating at the single-cell level. Approximately 20% of thymic TRD sequences were found to be Vdelta2 (and few were Vdelta3) despite high sort purity, in contrast to peripheral blood Vdelta1+ controls. No clustering by age or sex was observed, so analyses did not stratify donors by these variables. Donors shared many TRG clonotypes (up to roughly 6.9x10^3), but TRD repertoires were essentially private, with at most 120 shared.

CDR1 and CDR2 (VINAFY, YDVSNSKD) derive from the germline V gene. From the cysteine through the phenylalanine, the CDR3 covers 15 amino acids. Only the CDR3 DNA stays, 45 bases, in frame from base 1. RNA extraction was performed with the RNeasy mini kit, and reverse transcription was done with Superscript III. Multiplex PCR was used to generate CDR3 amplicons, with pooled V-gene forward primers and a constant-region reverse primer carrying Illumina adaptor overhangs. After gel purification, the amplicons were indexed with Nextera index primers over approximately 8 extra PCR cycles and then purified using AMPure XP beads. The libraries were sequenced on an Illumina MiSeq using paired-end 250 bp reads, dual indexing and an approximately 20% PhiX spike-in. Per the authors' processing: Read quality was checked with FastQC, and TRG read pairs were merged using ea-utils fastq-join. IMGT/HighV-QUEST was used to annotate sequences, retaining only productive sequences with an unambiguous V-gene assignment, and each clonotype was defined by an identical CDR3 sequence. For downstream analysis, the tools were VDJtools 1.1.1, tcR 2.2.3, Treemap and vegan Shannon diversity in R 3.4.4. Clones were re-identified by TCRdb from the public reads with CATT, and rows with the same DNA were merged. It is TCRdb's table, rather than the study itself, that gives the V and J calls and clone size. The sample includes 25,000 to 30,000 gamma-chain clones, with around 18% observed a single time. Less than 2% of the sample comes from the top ten.

Thymic samples were depleted of alphabeta T cells, then CD3+ TCRVdelta1+ TCRVdelta2- thymocytes were FACS-sorted. The purity of the sorted Vdelta1+ thymocytes was between 98% and 99.6%. The thymic specimens were obtained from seven or eight paediatric patients who were undergoing corrective cardiac surgery and ranged in age from 5 days to 15 months. Thymic tissue was dispersed and mononuclear cells isolated on a Histopaque-1077 density gradient. Staining used anti-TCRVdelta1 clone TS8.2, anti-TCRVdelta2 clone B6, anti-CD3 clone HIT3a and anti-TCRalphabeta clone IP26 antibodies. Sequencing input: Vdelta1+ gamma-delta thymocytes from the thymus. The sample's cell subset or site label is to be understood as: FACS-sorted CD3+ TCRalphabeta- TCRVdelta1+ TCRVdelta2- thymocytes. Here the chain combines TRGV5 and TRGJ1 or TRGJ2. The clonotype originates from a boy in the first two years of life who had congenital heart surgery. In nucleotide form, the sequence is TGTACCACCTGGGACAGCCCTCCGGGTTATTATAAGAAACTCTTT. This is translated as CTTWDSPPGYYKKLF.